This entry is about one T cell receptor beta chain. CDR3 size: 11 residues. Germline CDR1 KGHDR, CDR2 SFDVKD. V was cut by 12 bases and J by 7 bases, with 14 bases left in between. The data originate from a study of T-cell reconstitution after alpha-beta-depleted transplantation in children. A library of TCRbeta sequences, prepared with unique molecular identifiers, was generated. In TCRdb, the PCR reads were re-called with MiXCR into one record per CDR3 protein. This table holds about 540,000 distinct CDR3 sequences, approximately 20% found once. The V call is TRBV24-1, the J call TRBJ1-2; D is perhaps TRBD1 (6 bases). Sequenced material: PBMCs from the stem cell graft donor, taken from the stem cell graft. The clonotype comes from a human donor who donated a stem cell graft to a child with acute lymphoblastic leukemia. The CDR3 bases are TGTGCCGCCGCACAGGGCGCTGGCTACACCTTC. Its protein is CAAAQGAGYTF.